This T cell receptor (beta chain) was sequenced in a study of blood T cell repertoires in COVID-19. Study in general: Collection of acute and convalescent COVID-19 samples took place in the United States, Italy and Spain. In each case, the material was cDNA or gDNA derived from T cells, B-cell-depleted T cells, or PBMCs.

This CDR3 spans 15 amino acids. Germline CDR1 is LGHNT and CDR2 is FRNRAP. The ends were cut back, 6 bases at V and 0 bases at J, with 12 bases in the middle. In the original analysis: From reference gene primer amplification, estimates of nucleated cell counts were derived. Measured with immunoSEQ multiplex PCR; TCRdb has only the in-frame clones, and not every one. V, J and clone size derive from that table, while D and trimming were established from the DNA sequence. The table lists about 210,000 clones, more than 75% of them singletons. The receptor comes from an elderly woman with acute or convalescent COVID-19. Sequencing was done on a sample of peripheral blood. The rearrangement links TRBV12-5 to TRBJ2-1; D call uncertain. The CDR3: CASGLRYISYNEQFF. CDR3 sequence (DNA): TGTGCTAGTGGCCTCCGGTATATCTCCTACAATGAGCAGTTCTTC.